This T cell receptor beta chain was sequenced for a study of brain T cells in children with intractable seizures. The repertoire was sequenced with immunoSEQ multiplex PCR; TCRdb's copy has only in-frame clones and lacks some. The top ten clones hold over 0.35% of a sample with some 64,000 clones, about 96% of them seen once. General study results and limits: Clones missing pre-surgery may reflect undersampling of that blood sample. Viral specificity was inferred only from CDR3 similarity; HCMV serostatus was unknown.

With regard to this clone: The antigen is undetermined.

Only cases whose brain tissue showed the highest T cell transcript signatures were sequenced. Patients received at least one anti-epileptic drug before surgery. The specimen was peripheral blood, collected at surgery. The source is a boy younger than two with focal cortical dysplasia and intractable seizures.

CDR3 sequence: CASSQVTSGGALETQYF. DNA of the CDR3: TGCGCCAGCAGCCAAGTGACTAGCGGGGGGGCCCTAGAGACCCAGTACTTC. V is TRBV4-1 and J is TRBJ2-5, with TRBD2 identical over 14 bases. The CDR3 covers 17 residues. In germline, CDR1 is MGHRA, CDR2 YSYEKL. Trimming took 1 base from V and 4 from J; bases not matched to a gene: 5.